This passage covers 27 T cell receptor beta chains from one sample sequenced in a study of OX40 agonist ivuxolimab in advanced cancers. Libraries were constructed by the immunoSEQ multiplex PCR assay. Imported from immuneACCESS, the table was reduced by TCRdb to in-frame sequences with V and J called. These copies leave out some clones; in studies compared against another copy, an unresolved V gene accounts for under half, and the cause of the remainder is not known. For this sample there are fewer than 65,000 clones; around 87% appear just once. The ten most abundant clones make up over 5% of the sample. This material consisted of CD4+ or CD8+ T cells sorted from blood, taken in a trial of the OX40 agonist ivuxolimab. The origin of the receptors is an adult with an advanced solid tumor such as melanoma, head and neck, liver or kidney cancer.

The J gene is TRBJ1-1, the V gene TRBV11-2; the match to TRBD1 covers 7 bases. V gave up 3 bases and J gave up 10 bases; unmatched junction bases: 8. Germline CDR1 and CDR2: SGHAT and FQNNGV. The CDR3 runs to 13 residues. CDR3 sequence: CASSFTPGTAAFF. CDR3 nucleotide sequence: TGTGCCAGCAGCTTCACCCCCGGGACAGCAGCTTTCTTT. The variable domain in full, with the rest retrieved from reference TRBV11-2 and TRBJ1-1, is EAGVAQSPRYKIIEKRQSVAFWCNPISGHATLYWYQQILGQGPKLLIQFQNNGVVDDSQLPKDRFSAERLKGVDSTLKIQPAKLEDSAVYLCASSFTPGTAAFFGQGTRLTVV.

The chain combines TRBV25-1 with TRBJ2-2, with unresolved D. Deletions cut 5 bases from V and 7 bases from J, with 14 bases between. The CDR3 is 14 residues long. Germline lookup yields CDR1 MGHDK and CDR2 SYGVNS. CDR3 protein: CASSTKRGLGELFF. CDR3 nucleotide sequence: TGTGCCAGCAGTACAAAGAGAGGTCTCGGGGAGCTGTTTTTT.

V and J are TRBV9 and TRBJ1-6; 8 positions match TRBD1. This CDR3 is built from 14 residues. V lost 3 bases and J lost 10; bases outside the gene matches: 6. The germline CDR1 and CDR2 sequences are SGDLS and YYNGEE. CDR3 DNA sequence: TGTGCCAGCAGCGACGGACAGGGCGGGTCACCCCTCCACTTT. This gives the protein CASSDGQGGSPLHF.

The CDR3 nucleotides are TGTGCCAGCAGTCGGGGACAGCTAAGTTCTGAAGCTTTCTTT. Its protein product is CASSRGQLSSEAFF. The chain carries TRBV6-6 and TRBJ1-1; 7 bases line up with TRBD1. CDR1 is MNHNY and CDR2 is SVGAGI in the germline V gene (reference sequence). This CDR3 is built from 14 residues. V shed 5 bases and J 6 bases; nucleotides not matched to a gene: 9.

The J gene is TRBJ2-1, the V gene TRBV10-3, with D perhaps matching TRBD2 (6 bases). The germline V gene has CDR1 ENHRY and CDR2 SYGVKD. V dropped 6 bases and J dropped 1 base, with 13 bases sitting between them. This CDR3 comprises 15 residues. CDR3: CAIRELAGSYNEQFF. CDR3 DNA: TGTGCCATCAGGGAACTAGCCGGTTCCTACAATGAGCAGTTCTTC.

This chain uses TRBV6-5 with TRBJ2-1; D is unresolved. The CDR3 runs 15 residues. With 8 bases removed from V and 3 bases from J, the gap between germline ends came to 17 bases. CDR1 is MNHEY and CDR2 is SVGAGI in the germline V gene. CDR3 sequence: CASRSPNLNYNEQFF. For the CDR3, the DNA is TGTGCCAGCCGGAGTCCCAACCTAAACTACAATGAGCAGTTCTTC.

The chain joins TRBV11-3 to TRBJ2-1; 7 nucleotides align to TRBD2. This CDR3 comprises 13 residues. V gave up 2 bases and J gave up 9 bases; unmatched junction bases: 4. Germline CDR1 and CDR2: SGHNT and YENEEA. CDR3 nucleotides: TGTGCCAGCAGCTTACGGGGGGAATTTGAGCAGTTCTTC. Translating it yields CASSLRGEFEQFF.

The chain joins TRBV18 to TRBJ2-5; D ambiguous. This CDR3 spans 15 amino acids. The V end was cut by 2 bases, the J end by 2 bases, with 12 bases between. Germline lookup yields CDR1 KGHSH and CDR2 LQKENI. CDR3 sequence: CASSPSLNLQETQYF. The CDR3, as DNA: TGTGCCAGCTCACCAAGTTTGAACCTACAAGAGACCCAGTACTTC.

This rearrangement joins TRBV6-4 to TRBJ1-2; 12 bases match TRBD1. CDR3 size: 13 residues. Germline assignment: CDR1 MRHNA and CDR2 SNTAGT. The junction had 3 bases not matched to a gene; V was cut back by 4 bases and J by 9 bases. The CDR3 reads CASSGDRGQSYTF. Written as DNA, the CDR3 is TGTGCCAGCAGTGGGGACAGGGGGCAAAGCTACACCTTC.

CDR3 sequence reads: CASSLPPGTRWFF. The CDR3 region has the DNA TGTGCCAGCAGTCTTCCTCCCGGGACTAGATGGTTCTTC. This chain connects TRBV28 to TRBJ2-1; 8 bases map to TRBD2. Germline V gene lookup returns CDR1 MDHEN and CDR2 SYDVKM. CDR3 length: 13 amino acids. The junction had 12 bases not matched to a gene; V was cut back by 5 bases and J by 15 bases.

The CDR3 bases are TGTGCCAGCAGTGAAAGGGTAGGGAGATTGAACACTGAAGCTTTCTTT. Protein product: CASSERVGRLNTEAFF. The chain joins TRBV6-1 to TRBJ1-1; unclear D gene. Germline V CDR1 and CDR2: MNHNS, SASEGT. The CDR3 has 16 residues. V shed 2 bases and J shed 0 bases, with 13 bases lying between them.

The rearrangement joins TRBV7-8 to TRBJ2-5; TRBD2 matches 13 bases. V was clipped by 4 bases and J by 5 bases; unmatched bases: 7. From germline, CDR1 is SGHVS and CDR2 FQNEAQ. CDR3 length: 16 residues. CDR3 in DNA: TGTGCCAGCAGCTCTACTAGCGGGGGGGGACTGGAGACCCAGTACTTC. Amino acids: CASSSTSGGGLETQYF.

The CDR3 loop is CATSPRGLLYEQYF. CDR3 coding DNA: TGTGCCACTTCTCCCAGGGGGTTGCTCTACGAGCAGTACTTC. This rearrangement joins TRBV5-5 to TRBJ2-7; 7 bases match TRBD1. CDR1 is SGHKS, CDR2 YYEKEE, per germline (reference sequence). V trimming: 9 bases; J trimming: 3 bases; junction bases outside the gene matches: 12. The CDR3 length is 14 residues.

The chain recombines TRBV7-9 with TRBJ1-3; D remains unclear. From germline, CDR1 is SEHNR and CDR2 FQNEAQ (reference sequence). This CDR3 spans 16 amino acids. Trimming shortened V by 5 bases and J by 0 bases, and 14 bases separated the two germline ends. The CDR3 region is CASSAPRHNSGNTIYF. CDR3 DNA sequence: TGTGCCAGCAGCGCTCCCCGACACAACTCTGGAAACACCATATATTTT.

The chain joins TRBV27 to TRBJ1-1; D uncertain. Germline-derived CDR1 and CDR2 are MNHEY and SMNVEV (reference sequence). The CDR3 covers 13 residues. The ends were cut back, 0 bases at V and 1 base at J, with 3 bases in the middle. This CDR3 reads CASSLSANTEAFF. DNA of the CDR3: TGTGCCAGCAGTTTATCCGCGAACACTGAAGCTTTCTTT.

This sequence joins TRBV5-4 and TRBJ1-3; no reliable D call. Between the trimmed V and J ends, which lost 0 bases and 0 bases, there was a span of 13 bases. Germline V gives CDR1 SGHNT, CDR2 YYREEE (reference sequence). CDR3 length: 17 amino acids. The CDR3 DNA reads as TGTGCCAGCAGCTTGGAAGTAGGCGGATTCTCTGGAAACACCATATATTTT. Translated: CASSLEVGGFSGNTIYF. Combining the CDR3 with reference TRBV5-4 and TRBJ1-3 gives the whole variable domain ETGVTQSPTHLIKTRGQQVTLRCSSQSGHNTVSWYQQALGQGPQFIFQYYREEENGRGNFPPRFSGLQFPNYSSELNVNALELDDSALYLCASSLEVGGFSGNTIYFGEGSWLTVV.

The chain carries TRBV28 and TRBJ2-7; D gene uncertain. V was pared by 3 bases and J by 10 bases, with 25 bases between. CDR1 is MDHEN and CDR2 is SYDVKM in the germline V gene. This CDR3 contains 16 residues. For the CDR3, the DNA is TGTGCCAGCAGTTTGACCAAAAAATGGGGTGAGACCCAACAGTACTTC. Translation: CASSLTKKWGETQQYF.

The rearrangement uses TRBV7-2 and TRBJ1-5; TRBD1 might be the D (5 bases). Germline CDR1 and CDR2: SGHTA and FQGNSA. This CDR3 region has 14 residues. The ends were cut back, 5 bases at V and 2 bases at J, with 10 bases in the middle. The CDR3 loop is CASSTTGGNQPQHF. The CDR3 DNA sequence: TGTGCCAGCAGCACTACAGGTGGCAATCAGCCCCAGCATTTT.

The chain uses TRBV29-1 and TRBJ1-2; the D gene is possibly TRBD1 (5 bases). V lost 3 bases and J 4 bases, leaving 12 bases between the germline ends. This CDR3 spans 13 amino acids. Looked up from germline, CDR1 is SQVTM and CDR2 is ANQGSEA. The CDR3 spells CSVEMRQTYGYTF. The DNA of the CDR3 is TGCAGCGTTGAGATGCGACAGACCTATGGCTACACCTTC. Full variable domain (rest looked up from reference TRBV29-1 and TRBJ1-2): SAVISQKPSRDICQRGTSLTIQCQVDSQVTMMFWYRQQPGQSLTLIATANQGSEATYESGFVIDKFPISRPNLTFSTLTVSNMSPEDSSIYLCSVEMRQTYGYTFGSGTRLTVV.

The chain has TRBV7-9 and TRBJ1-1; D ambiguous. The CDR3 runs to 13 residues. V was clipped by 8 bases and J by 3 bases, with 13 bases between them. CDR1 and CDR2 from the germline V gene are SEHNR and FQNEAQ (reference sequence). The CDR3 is CASCNPGDTEAFF. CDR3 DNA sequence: TGTGCCAGCTGCAACCCCGGAGACACTGAAGCTTTCTTT.

In DNA, the CDR3 is TGTGCCAGGCTTCCAGACAGGGGATTTATGAACACTGAAGCTTTCTTT. This translates into CARLPDRGFMNTEAFF. The rearrangement uses TRBV2 and TRBJ1-1, with 8 bases aligning to TRBD1. Germline CDR1 and CDR2: SNHLY and FYNNEI. There are 16 residues in the CDR3. The J segment lost 0 bases and the V segment lost 9 bases, leaving 12 bases of the junction unmatched. The full variable domain, rest sourced from reference TRBV2 and TRBJ1-1, is EPEVTQTPSHQVTQMGQEVILRCVPISNHLYFYWYRQILGQKVEFLVSFYNNEISEKSEIFDDQFSVERPDGSNFTLKIRSTKLEDSAMYFCARLPDRGFMNTEAFFGQGTRLTVV.

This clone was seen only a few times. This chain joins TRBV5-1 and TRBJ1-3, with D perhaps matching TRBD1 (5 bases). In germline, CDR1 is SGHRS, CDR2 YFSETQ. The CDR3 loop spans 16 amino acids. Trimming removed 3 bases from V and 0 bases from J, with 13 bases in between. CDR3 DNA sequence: TGCGCCAGCAGCTCCGGACACCCGAGCTCTGGAAACACCATATATTTT. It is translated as CASSSGHPSSGNTIYF.

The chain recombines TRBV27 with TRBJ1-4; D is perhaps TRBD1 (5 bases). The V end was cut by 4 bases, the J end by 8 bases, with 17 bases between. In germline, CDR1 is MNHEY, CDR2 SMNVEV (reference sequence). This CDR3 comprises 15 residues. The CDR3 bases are TGTGCCAGCAGTTCAGACAGATATGGGCGGGAAAAACTGTTTTTT. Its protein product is CASSSDRYGREKLFF.

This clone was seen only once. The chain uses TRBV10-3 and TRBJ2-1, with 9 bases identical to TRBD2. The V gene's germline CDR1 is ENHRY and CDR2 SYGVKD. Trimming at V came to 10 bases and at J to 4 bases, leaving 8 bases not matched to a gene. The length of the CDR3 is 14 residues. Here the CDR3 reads CATLAGDKYNEQFF. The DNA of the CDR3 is TGTGCCACCTTAGCGGGAGACAAATACAATGAGCAGTTCTTC.

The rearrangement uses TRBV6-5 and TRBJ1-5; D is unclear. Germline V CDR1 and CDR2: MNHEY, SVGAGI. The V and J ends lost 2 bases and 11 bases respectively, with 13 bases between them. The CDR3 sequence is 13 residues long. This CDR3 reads CASSYGRNRAQHF. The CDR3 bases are TGTGCCAGCAGTTACGGCCGGAATAGGGCCCAGCATTTT.

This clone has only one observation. The CDR3 reads CASRPGQGNQETQYF. Here the CDR3 DNA reads TGTGCCAGCAGACCAGGACAGGGGAACCAAGAGACCCAGTACTTC. The chain carries TRBV5-5 and TRBJ2-5, with 9 bases lining up with TRBD1. From germline, CDR1 is SGHKS and CDR2 YYEKEE (reference sequence). With 5 bases clipped from V and 0 bases from J, the junction kept 5 bases outside the gene matches. This CDR3 is built from 15 residues.

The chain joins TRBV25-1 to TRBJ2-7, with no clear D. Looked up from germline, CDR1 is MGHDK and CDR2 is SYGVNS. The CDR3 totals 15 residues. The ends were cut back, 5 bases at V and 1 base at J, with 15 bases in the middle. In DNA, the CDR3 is TGTGCCAGCAGTCCAGCCAACCAAGGATCCTACGAGCAGTACTTC. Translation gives CASSPANQGSYEQYF.